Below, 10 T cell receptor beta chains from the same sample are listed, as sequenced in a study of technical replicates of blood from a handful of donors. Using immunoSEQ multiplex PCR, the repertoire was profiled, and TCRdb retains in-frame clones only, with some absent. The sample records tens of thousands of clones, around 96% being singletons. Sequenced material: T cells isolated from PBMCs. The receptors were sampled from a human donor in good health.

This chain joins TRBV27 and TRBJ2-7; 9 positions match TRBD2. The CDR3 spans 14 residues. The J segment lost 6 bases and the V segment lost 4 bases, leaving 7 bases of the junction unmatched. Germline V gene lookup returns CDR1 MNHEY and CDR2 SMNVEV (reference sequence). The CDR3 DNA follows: TGTGCCAGCAGTTCCCAGCGGGAGGTCTCCGAGCAGTACTTC. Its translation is CASSSQREVSEQYF.

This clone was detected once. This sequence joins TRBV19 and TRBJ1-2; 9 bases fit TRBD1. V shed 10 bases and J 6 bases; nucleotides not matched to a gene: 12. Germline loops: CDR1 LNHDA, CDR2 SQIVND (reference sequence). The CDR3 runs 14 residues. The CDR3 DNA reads TGTGCCACTCAAGGGGACAGGGAGATCCATGGCTACACCTTC. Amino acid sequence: CATQGDREIHGYTF.

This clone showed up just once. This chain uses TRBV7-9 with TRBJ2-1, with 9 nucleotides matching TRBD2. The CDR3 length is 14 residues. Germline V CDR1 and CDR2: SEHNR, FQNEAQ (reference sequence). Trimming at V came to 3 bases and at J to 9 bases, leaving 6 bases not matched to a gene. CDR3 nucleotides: TGTGCCAGCAGCTTTCCTAGCGGGAAGGGTGAGCAGTTCTTC. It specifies CASSFPSGKGEQFF.

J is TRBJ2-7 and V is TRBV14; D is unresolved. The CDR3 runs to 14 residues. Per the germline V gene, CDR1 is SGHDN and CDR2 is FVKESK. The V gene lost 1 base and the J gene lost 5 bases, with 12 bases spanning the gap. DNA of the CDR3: TGTGCCAGCAGCCAAGGATCTAGTTGGGACGAGCAGTACTTC. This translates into CASSQGSSWDEQYF.

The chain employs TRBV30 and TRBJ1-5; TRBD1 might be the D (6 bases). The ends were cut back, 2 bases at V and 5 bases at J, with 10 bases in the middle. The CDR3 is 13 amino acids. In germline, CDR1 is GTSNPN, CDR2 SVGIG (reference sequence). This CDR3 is CAWSRQEDQPQHF. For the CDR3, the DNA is TGTGCCTGGAGTAGACAGGAGGATCAGCCCCAGCATTTT.

The CDR3 reads CASSIPRDRGYEQYF. Here the CDR3 DNA reads TGTGCCAGTAGTATCCCCCGGGACAGGGGGTACGAGCAGTACTTC. This chain uses TRBV19 with TRBJ2-7, with 11 bases matching TRBD1. This CDR3 contains 15 residues. The J segment lost 4 bases and the V segment lost 3 bases, leaving 5 bases of the junction unmatched. Germline CDR1 is LNHDA and CDR2 is SQIVND (reference sequence).

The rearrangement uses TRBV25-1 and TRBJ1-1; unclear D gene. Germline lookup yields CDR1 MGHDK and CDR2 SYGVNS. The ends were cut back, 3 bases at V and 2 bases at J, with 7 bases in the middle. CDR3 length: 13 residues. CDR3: CASSEADNTEAFF. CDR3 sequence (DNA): TGTGCCAGCAGTGAGGCAGATAACACTGAAGCTTTCTTT. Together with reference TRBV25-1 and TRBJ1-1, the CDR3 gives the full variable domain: EADIYQTPRYLVIGTGKKITLECSQTMGHDKMYWYQQDPGMELHLIHYSYGVNSTEKGDLSSESTVSRIRTEHFPLTLESARPSHTSQYLCASSEADNTEAFFGQGTRLTVV.

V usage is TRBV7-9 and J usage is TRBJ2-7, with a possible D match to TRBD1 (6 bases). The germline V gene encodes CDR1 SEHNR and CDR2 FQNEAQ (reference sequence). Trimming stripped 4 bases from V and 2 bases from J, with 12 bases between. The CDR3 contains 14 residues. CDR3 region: CASSSPDRPYEQYF. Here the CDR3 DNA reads TGTGCCAGCAGCTCCCCCGACAGGCCCTACGAGCAGTACTTC.

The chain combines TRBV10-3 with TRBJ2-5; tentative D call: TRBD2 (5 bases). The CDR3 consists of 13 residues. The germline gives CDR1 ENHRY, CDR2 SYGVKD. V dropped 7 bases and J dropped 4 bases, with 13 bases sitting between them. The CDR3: CAINTAGGETQYF. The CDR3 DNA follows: TGTGCCATCAATACAGCAGGAGGAGAGACCCAGTACTTC.

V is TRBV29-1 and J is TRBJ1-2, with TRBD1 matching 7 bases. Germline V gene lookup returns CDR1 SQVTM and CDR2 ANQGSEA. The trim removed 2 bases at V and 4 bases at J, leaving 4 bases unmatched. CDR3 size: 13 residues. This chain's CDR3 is CSVETGTAYGYTF. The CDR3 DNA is TGCAGCGTTGAAACCGGGACAGCCTATGGCTACACCTTC. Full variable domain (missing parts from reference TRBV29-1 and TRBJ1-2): SAVISQKPSRDICQRGTSLTIQCQVDSQVTMMFWYRQQPGQSLTLIATANQGSEATYESGFVIDKFPISRPNLTFSTLTVSNMSPEDSSIYLCSVETGTAYGYTFGSGTRLTVV.